The clone carrying this TCR beta chain has at least ten counts. Its antigen is not identified. This specimen belongs to a study of early T cells in non-severe SARS-CoV-2 infection. TCRdb ran MiXCR on the 5' RACE reads and lists one entry per CDR3 protein. The data show roughly 54,000 distinct CDR3 sequences, roughly 8.2% seen once. This CDR3 has 14 amino acids. V dropped 5 bases and J dropped 7 bases, with 15 bases sitting between them. Germline CDR1 SGHAT, CDR2 FQNNGV. Overall study results and limits: In VDJdb matching, anti-spike CD8 responses were favored while private and CD4 specificities went missing.

The source of this sequence is an adult who was a healthcare worker with PCR-confirmed SARS-CoV-2 infection or an uninfected control (not recorded which). The sample here was whole blood, taken at baseline. This chain uses TRBV11-2 with TRBJ2-4; TRBD2 might be the D (5 bases). The CDR3: CASSGGIWWNIQYF. The DNA of the CDR3 is TGTGCCAGCAGCGGAGGAATCTGGTGGAACATTCAGTACTTC.